A selection of T cell receptor beta chains follows, all from one sample in a study of shared clonotypes between healthy human individuals. Generated by immunoSEQ multiplex PCR, the TCRdb table keeps only in-frame clones and is missing some. Among over 800,000 clones listed, 80% to 95% were seen once. The source material was naive CD8+ T cells sorted from blood. These receptors were taken from a young man in good health. Both conserved end residues are part of each CDR3. D genes are given only for firm matches. Where a row states a size, it is once, few, many or the class of an expanded clone; other rows omit it.

D gene,V gene,J gene,clone size,CDR3 protein,CDR3 DNA
NA,TRBV5-1,TRBJ2-7,NA,CASSVLGRTDYEQYF,TGCGCCAGCAGCGTGTTAGGGAGAACCGACTACGAGCAGTACTTC
NA,TRBV29-1,TRBJ1-2,NA,CSAMGGPPYGYTF,TGCAGCGCCATGGGAGGGCCTCCCTATGGCTACACCTTC
NA,TRBV9,TRBJ2-3,NA,CASSETGSRSTDTQYF,TGTGCCAGCAGCGAGACCGGGAGCCGCAGCACAGATACGCAGTATTTT
NA,TRBV10-1,TRBJ1-1,NA,CASRFAQENTEAFF,TGCGCCAGCAGATTTGCGCAGGAGAACACTGAAGCTTTCTTT
TRBD2,TRBV14,TRBJ2-7,NA,CASSQREGNPYEQYF,TGTGCCAGCAGCCAGCGGGAGGGAAACCCCTACGAGCAGTACTTC
TRBD1,TRBV4-1,TRBJ2-2,NA,CASSQAIIIPRTGTGELFF,TGCGCCAGCAGCCAAGCTATTATAATCCCCCGGACAGGGACCGGGGAGCTGTTTTTT
TRBD2,TRBV4-3,TRBJ2-7,NA,CASSHTSGPTYEQYF,TGCGCCAGCAGCCATACTAGCGGGCCGACTTACGAGCAGTACTTC
NA,TRBV27,TRBJ2-7,NA,CASSLSIVTAPYEQYF,TGTGCCAGCAGTTTAAGCATCGTTACGGCCCCCTACGAGCAGTACTTC
TRBD2,TRBV25-1,TRBJ2-7,NA,CASSGVGTRGEQYF,TGTGCCAGCAGTGGGGTCGGGACTAGGGGCGAGCAGTACTTC
NA,TRBV5-1,TRBJ2-5,NA,CASSWRQIQETQYF,TGCGCCAGCAGCTGGAGACAGATCCAAGAGACCCAGTACTTC
NA,TRBV6-1,TRBJ2-1,NA,CASSELSYNEQFF,TGTGCCAGCAGTGAACTCTCCTACAATGAGCAGTTCTTC
NA,TRBV11-2,TRBJ2-7,NA,CASSLTRGSREQYF,TGTGCCAGCAGCTTGACGCGGGGCTCTCGCGAGCAGTACTTC
NA,TRBV29-1,TRBJ2-5,NA,CSVEGIELRETQYF,TGCAGCGTTGAGGGGATCGAGTTACGGGAGACCCAGTACTTC
NA,TRBV29-1,TRBJ2-2,once,CSVVVQGLTGELFF,TGCAGCGTTGTCGTACAGGGCCTCACCGGGGAGCTGTTTTTT
NA,TRBV28,TRBJ1-5,NA,CASRNSNQPQHF,TGTGCCAGCAGAAACAGCAATCAGCCCCAGCATTTT
TRBD1,TRBV28,TRBJ1-1,NA,CASSFPDRGRAEAFF,TGTGCCAGCAGTTTCCCCGACAGGGGAAGAGCTGAAGCTTTCTTT
NA,TRBV7-9,TRBJ2-1,NA,CASSASNPLQFF,TGTGCCAGCAGCGCAAGCAACCCCCTCCAGTTCTTC
NA,TRBV2,TRBJ2-1,NA,CASSEFQEMANEQFF,TGTGCCAGCAGTGAATTCCAGGAGATGGCCAATGAGCAGTTCTTC
TRBD2,TRBV10-1,TRBJ2-7,NA,CASAGTSGSFPRPGEQYF,TGCGCCAGCGCTGGGACTAGCGGGAGCTTTCCGCGTCCTGGGGAGCAGTACTTC
NA,TRBV13,TRBJ2-3,NA,CASSQRGGGVDTQYF,TGTGCCAGCAGTCAAAGAGGAGGGGGCGTAGATACGCAGTATTTT
TRBD1,TRBV6-1,TRBJ2-7,NA,CASSQLRDRTDEQYF,TGTGCCAGCAGCCAATTGAGGGACAGAACGGACGAGCAGTACTTC
NA,TRBV7-9,TRBJ1-4,NA,CASSLLVAFTEEKLFF,TGTGCCAGCAGCTTACTGGTGGCGTTTACCGAGGAAAAACTGTTTTTT
NA,TRBV27,TRBJ2-7,NA,CASSRNRGGTDEQYF,TGTGCCAGCAGCCGTAACCGAGGGGGGACAGACGAGCAGTACTTC
NA,TRBV25-1,TRBJ1-1,NA,CASSEDGWDTEAFF,TGTGCCAGCAGTGAGGACGGGTGGGATACTGAAGCTTTCTTT
NA,TRBV7-8,TRBJ2-7,NA,CASSLVTDEQYF,TGTGCCAGCAGCTTAGTAACGGACGAGCAGTACTTC
TRBD2,TRBV29-1,TRBJ2-7,NA,CSVDGGTSGRGSYEQYF,TGCAGCGTTGATGGGGGCACTAGCGGGAGAGGGTCCTACGAGCAGTACTTC
NA,TRBV14,TRBJ2-7,NA,CASSQRGGPYEQYF,TGTGCCAGCAGCCAAAGAGGGGGGCCCTACGAGCAGTACTTC
NA,TRBV19,TRBJ2-7,NA,CASSIGRFGYEQYF,TGTGCCAGTAGTATAGGCAGGTTCGGCTACGAGCAGTACTTC
NA,TRBV27,TRBJ2-1,few,CASSLQGDEQFF,TGTGCCAGCAGTCTCCAGGGCGATGAGCAGTTCTTC
TRBD2,TRBV9,TRBJ2-1,NA,CASSVGRAYNEQFF,TGTGCCAGCAGCGTCGGGAGGGCCTACAATGAGCAGTTCTTC
NA,TRBV4-3,TRBJ2-6,NA,CASSQDKNSGANVLTF,TGCGCCAGCAGCCAAGATAAGAACTCTGGGGCCAACGTCCTGACTTTC
NA,TRBV10-1,TRBJ1-1,NA,CASSDSIDTKNTEAFF,TGCGCCAGCAGTGATAGTATTGACACCAAGAACACTGAAGCTTTCTTT
NA,TRBV5-1,TRBJ2-7,NA,CASSGSYEQYF,TGCGCCAGCAGCGGCTCCTACGAGCAGTACTTC
NA,TRBV11-2,TRBJ1-4,NA,CASSLSQVQELFF,TGTGCCAGCAGCTTATCACAGGTCCAAGAACTGTTTTTT
NA,TRBV5-1,TRBJ1-1,NA,CASSLGEGRNTEAFF,TGCGCCAGCAGCTTGGGGGAGGGTAGGAACACTGAAGCTTTCTTT
TRBD2,TRBV2,TRBJ2-7,NA,CASFGLAVTYEQYF,TGTGCCAGCTTTGGGCTAGCGGTAACCTACGAGCAGTACTTC
TRBD2,TRBV4-2,TRBJ2-1,NA,CASTRNPGLAGDEQFF,TGTGCCAGCACCAGGAATCCGGGACTAGCGGGAGATGAGCAGTTCTTC
NA,TRBV29-1,TRBJ2-7,NA,CSVENFPEYEQYF,TGCAGCGTTGAAAATTTTCCGGAGTACGAGCAGTACTTC
NA,TRBV27,TRBJ1-5,NA,CASKVRDRDNQPQHF,TGTGCCAGCAAGGTCCGGGATCGGGACAATCAGCCCCAGCATTTT
NA,TRBV19,TRBJ2-1,NA,CASTPPEASRFNEQFF,TGTGCCAGTACCCCCCCGGAGGCTAGCCGATTCAATGAGCAGTTCTTC
NA,TRBV29-1,TRBJ2-5,NA,CSVRAQETQYF,TGCAGCGTACGAGCGCAAGAGACCCAGTACTTC